Sequencing of this TCR beta chain was carried out in a study of T cell responses to AZD1222 COVID-19 vaccine. General study results and limits: The study sampled repertoires only after the peak T cell response. Reportedly, nearly half of unique spike TCRs recognized epitopes outside B.1.351/B.1.1.7 mutations. Donors were chiefly white British, with a greater number of females, and clonal diversity was perhaps underestimated.

As concerns this clone: Its antigen is not identified.

TCRdb keeps only in-frame clones here, not all; method: immunoSEQ multiplex PCR. The sample includes approximately 110,000 clones, around nine tenths seen only once; the top ten take roughly 1.1%. The germline V and J ends were trimmed by 3 bases and 3 bases, with 17 bases remaining between them. CDR1 and CDR2 from the germline V gene are SEHNR and FQNEAQ (reference sequence). The CDR3 consists of 16 residues. This receptor was taken from an adult in good health. The rearrangement uses TRBV7-9 and TRBJ1-1; D is ambiguous. The source material was peripheral blood, sampled on day 0 of AZD1222 vaccination. CDR3 region: CASSFRRRAGDTEAFF. The CDR3, as DNA: TGTGCCAGCAGCTTCAGGAGGCGGGCAGGAGACACTGAAGCTTTCTTT.